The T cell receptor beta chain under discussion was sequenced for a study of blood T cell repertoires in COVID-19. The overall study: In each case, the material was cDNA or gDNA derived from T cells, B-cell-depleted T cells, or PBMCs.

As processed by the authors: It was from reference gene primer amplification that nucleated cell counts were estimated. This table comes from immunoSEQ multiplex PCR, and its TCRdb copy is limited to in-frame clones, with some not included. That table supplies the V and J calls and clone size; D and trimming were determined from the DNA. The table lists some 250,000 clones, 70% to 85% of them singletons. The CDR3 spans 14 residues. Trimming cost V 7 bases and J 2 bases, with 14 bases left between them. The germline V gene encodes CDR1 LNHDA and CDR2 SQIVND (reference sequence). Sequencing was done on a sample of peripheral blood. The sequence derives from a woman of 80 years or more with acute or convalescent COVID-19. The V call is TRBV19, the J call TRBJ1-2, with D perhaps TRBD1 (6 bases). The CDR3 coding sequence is TGTGCCAGTAATTGGCGGGGGCGAAACTATGGCTACACCTTC. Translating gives CASNWRGRNYGYTF.